The 31 T cell receptor beta chains below all came from one sample that was sequenced in a study of blood T cell repertoires in COVID-19. Assay used: immunoSEQ multiplex PCR; TCRdb lists only in-frame clones, some missing. The sample has roughly 18,000 clones; 75% to 95% are singletons. Sample: peripheral blood. The source is a human donor in a cohort sampled during active COVID-19.

This chain links TRBV13 with TRBJ2-3; 8 bases are shared with TRBD2. The trim removed 5 bases at V and 2 bases at J, leaving 12 bases unmatched. Germline V CDR1 and CDR2: PRHDT, FYEKMQ (reference sequence). The CDR3 loop spans 17 amino acids. CDR3 protein: CASSTRRERGITDTQYF. In nucleotides, the CDR3 is TGTGCCAGCAGCACGCGTAGGGAGCGGGGGATCACAGATACGCAGTATTTT.

This chain joins TRBV2 and TRBJ2-2, with TRBD2 identical over 8 bases. The germline gives CDR1 SNHLY, CDR2 FYNNEI. The ends lost 5 bases at V and 3 bases at J; junction bases unmatched: 8. This CDR3 is 16 amino acids long. In DNA form, the CDR3 reads TGTGCCAGCAGTCAGATAGCGGGAAGGTACACCGGGGAGCTGTTTTTT. This gives the protein CASSQIAGRYTGELFF.

The CDR3 coding sequence is TGTGCCAGCAGTTTCGGACAGGGGGCTAGTAGGGAGACCCAGTACTTC. Residues: CASSFGQGASRETQYF. This chain connects TRBV6-2 or TRBV6-3 to TRBJ2-5, with 11 bases fitting TRBD1. Germline trimming cut 4 bases from V and 5 bases from J; bases unmatched to any gene: 9. The V gene's germline CDR1 is MNHEY and CDR2 SVGEGT. This CDR3 is 16 amino acids long.

The chain is built from TRBV5-4 and TRBJ2-5; 10 nucleotides match TRBD1. The CDR3 consists of 15 residues. Germline CDR1 is SGHNT and CDR2 is YYREEE (reference sequence). The V and J ends lost 3 bases and 4 bases, in that order; junction bases with no gene match: 6. Here the CDR3 reads CASSSRQGAGETQYF. CDR3 nucleotides: TGTGCCAGCAGCTCCCGACAGGGGGCTGGAGAGACCCAGTACTTC.

This clone was detected a few times. This chain joins TRBV10-1 and TRBJ2-7, with 10 bases matching TRBD2. The germline CDR1 and CDR2 sequences are WNHNN and SYGVQD (reference sequence). The V gene end was trimmed by 6 bases and the J gene end by 4 bases; junction bases not matched to a gene: 9. The CDR3 totals 15 residues. CDR3 in amino acids: CASSPDTSGDYEQYF. The CDR3 nucleotides read TGCGCCAGCAGCCCCGATACTAGCGGGGATTACGAGCAGTACTTC.

This chain links TRBV25-1 with TRBJ2-6; possibly TRBD2 for D (6 bases). Germline V CDR1 and CDR2: MGHDK, SYGVNS. This CDR3 is built from 16 residues. V was clipped by 0 bases and J by 2 bases, with 8 bases between them. The CDR3 protein is CASSEYGGAGANVLTF. CDR3 nucleotides: TGTGCCAGCAGTGAATATGGAGGGGCTGGGGCCAACGTCCTGACTTTC.

This clone was picked up one time. The chain combines TRBV7-9 with TRBJ1-1; 12 bases agree with TRBD1. Unmatched junction bases numbered 2, after V lost 0 bases and J lost 3 bases. CDR3 length: 16 residues. The germline V gene has CDR1 SEHNR and CDR2 FQNEAQ (reference sequence). CDR3 protein: CASSLAGTGGYTEAFF. The DNA for the CDR3 is TGTGCCAGCAGCTTAGCAGGGACAGGGGGCTACACTGAAGCTTTCTTT.

The V gene is TRBV28, the J gene TRBJ1-3; 11 bases agree with TRBD1. The V gene's germline CDR1 is MDHEN and CDR2 SYDVKM. The J segment lost 2 bases and the V segment lost 4 bases, leaving 4 bases of the junction unmatched. This CDR3 comprises 16 residues. The CDR3: CASSSEGQGAGNTIYF. The CDR3 DNA is TGTGCCAGCAGTTCCGAGGGACAGGGGGCTGGAAACACCATATATTTT.

With respect to this clone: Distinct nucleotide sequences in the sample also encode this CDR3. The rearrangement links TRBV5-1 to TRBJ1-5, with D hard to call. The CDR3 contains 13 residues. Trimming left V 5 bases short and J 4 bases short, with 10 bases between. The germline V gene has CDR1 SGHRS and CDR2 YFSETQ. DNA for the CDR3: TGCGCCAGCAGTCCAGACACAAATCAGCCCCAGCATTTT. Translating gives CASSPDTNQPQHF.

This chain joins TRBV2 and TRBJ2-5; 8 bases align to TRBD1. The V segment lost 4 bases and the J segment 5 bases; nucleotides outside the gene matches: 6. The CDR3 spans 14 residues. Germline V gives CDR1 SNHLY, CDR2 FYNNEI. CDR3 residues: CASSADRGGETQYF. CDR3 nucleotide sequence: TGTGCCAGCAGTGCCGACAGGGGTGGGGAGACCCAGTACTTC. The variable domain in full, completed from reference TRBV2 and TRBJ2-5, reads EPEVTQTPSHQVTQMGQEVILRCVPISNHLYFYWYRQILGQKVEFLVSFYNNEISEKSEIFDDQFSVERPDGSNFTLKIRSTKLEDSAMYFCASSADRGGETQYFGPGTRLLVL.

This clone was observed a single time. The genes are TRBV6-5 and TRBJ1-1; D call uncertain. The CDR3 runs to 15 residues. Trimming pared 0 bases from V and 1 base from J, leaving 9 bases between. The V gene's germline CDR1 is MNHEY and CDR2 SVGAGI. CDR3 loop: CASSYSGESNTEAFF. Written as DNA, the CDR3 is TGTGCCAGCAGTTACTCGGGCGAGTCGAACACTGAAGCTTTCTTT.

This clone was picked up one time. The V and J genes are TRBV7-2 and TRBJ2-3; D not resolved. Deletions cut 5 bases from V and 2 bases from J, with 11 bases between. The CDR3 extends over 14 amino acids. Germline CDR1 SGHTA, CDR2 FQGNSA. The CDR3 DNA follows: TGTGCCAGCAGCCCTCCCCCTCTCACAGATACGCAGTATTTT. Translated: CASSPPPLTDTQYF.

The table lists this clone with a count of one. The chain joins TRBV9 to TRBJ1-6; 7 bases line up with TRBD1. The CDR3 extends over 15 amino acids. The germline V gene encodes CDR1 SGDLS and CDR2 YYNGEE. Trimming cost V 4 bases and J 7 bases; bases outside gene matches: 8. The CDR3 DNA reads TGTGCCAGCAGCCCGCGACAGGGTCCCAATTCACCCCTCCACTTT. It encodes CASSPRQGPNSPLHF.

This rearrangement joins TRBV7-2 to TRBJ1-1, with 8 bases fitting TRBD1. Trimming cost V 5 bases and J 9 bases; bases outside gene matches: 5. Per germline, CDR1 SGHTA and CDR2 FQGNSA. The CDR3 spans 12 residues. Here the CDR3 reads CASSAGTGKAFF. The CDR3 nucleotides read TGTGCCAGCAGCGCAGGGACAGGCAAAGCTTTCTTT.

The chain is built from TRBV5-1 and TRBJ1-4; D remains unclear. The germline V and J ends were trimmed by 0 bases and 8 bases, with 11 bases remaining between them. CDR1 and CDR2 (germline): SGHRS, YFSETQ. The CDR3 length is 14 residues. The CDR3: CASSLALTAEKLFF. In DNA, the CDR3 is TGCGCCAGCAGCTTGGCCCTTACTGCCGAAAAACTGTTTTTT.

The gene calls are TRBV20-1 and TRBJ2-7; tentative D call: TRBD1 (5 bases). This CDR3 has 11 amino acids. Germline lookup yields CDR1 DFQATT and CDR2 SNEGSKA (reference sequence). V lost 5 bases to trimming and J lost 6 bases, with 11 bases between them. DNA for the CDR3: TGCAGTGCTTCCCGACAGTTCGAGCAGTACTTC. Its translation: CSASRQFEQYF.

The rearrangement joins TRBV7-9 to TRBJ2-7; 11 bases match TRBD1. J gave up 3 bases and V 1 base, and 2 bases lay outside the gene matches. This CDR3 spans 15 amino acids. The germline V gene encodes CDR1 SEHNR and CDR2 FQNEAQ (reference sequence). The CDR3 region is CASSLGGTGGYEQYF. Here the CDR3 DNA reads TGTGCCAGCAGCTTAGGGGGGACAGGGGGCTACGAGCAGTACTTC.

The rearrangement joins TRBV6-2 or TRBV6-3 to TRBJ1-2; 12 positions agree with TRBD1. The CDR3 covers 15 residues. Germline V lookup: CDR1 MNHEY, CDR2 SVGEGT. V lost 6 bases, J lost 4 bases, and 6 bases stayed unmatched. CDR3 sequence (DNA): TGTGCCAGCAGCCGGGACAGGGGGCAGCGCTATGGCTACACCTTC. Translation: CASSRDRGQRYGYTF.

The chain is built from TRBV5-4 and TRBJ2-5; D ambiguous. This CDR3 has 13 amino acids. Germline values: CDR1 SGHNT, CDR2 YYREEE (reference sequence). The V end lost 4 bases, the J end lost 4 bases, and 11 bases lay between the germline ends. CDR3 nucleotides: TGTGCCAGCAGCGAGGTGGCTCGAGAGACCCAGTACTTC. Protein: CASSEVARETQYF.

The chain is built from TRBV19 and TRBJ1-3, with 9 positions matching TRBD1. Germline-derived CDR1 and CDR2 are LNHDA and SQIVND (reference sequence). The CDR3 totals 15 residues. The ends lost 10 bases at V and 2 bases at J; junction bases unmatched: 9. The CDR3 protein is CATRDRDGTGNTIYF. DNA for the CDR3: TGTGCCACTAGGGACAGGGACGGAACTGGAAACACCATATATTTT.

The V and J genes are TRBV27 and TRBJ2-3; D is uncertain. With 3 bases removed from V and 2 bases from J, the gap between germline ends came to 9 bases. Germline loops: CDR1 MNHEY, CDR2 SMNVEV (reference sequence). This CDR3 comprises 14 residues. CDR3 in DNA: TGTGCCAGCAGTTTTTTTTCTCCCACAGATACGCAGTATTTT. Its protein product is CASSFFSPTDTQYF.

This chain joins TRBV5-1 and TRBJ2-3, with 8 positions matching TRBD1. Germline values: CDR1 SGHRS, CDR2 YFSETQ. J was trimmed by 3 bases and V by 6 bases; bases with no gene match: 6. This CDR3 comprises 14 residues. As DNA, the CDR3 is TGCGCCAGCACCACAGGGGGGACGACAGATACGCAGTATTTT. Translated: CASTTGGTTDTQYF. Based on the CDR3 plus reference TRBV5-1 and TRBJ2-3, the full variable domain is KAGVTQTPRYLIKTRGQQVTLSCSPISGHRSVSWYQQTPGQGLQFLFEYFSETQRNKGNFPGRFSGRQFSNSRSEMNVSTLELGDSALYLCASTTGGTTDTQYFGPGTRLTVL.

The V and J genes are TRBV11-2 and TRBJ1-5; TRBD1 agrees at 7 bases. This CDR3 is built from 18 residues. V was clipped by 0 bases and J by 1 base; unmatched bases: 9. Germline CDR1 and CDR2: SGHAT and FQNNGV. This CDR3 is CASSLDGGGRSSNQPQHF. The CDR3 nucleotides read TGTGCCAGCAGCTTAGATGGAGGGGGCCGTAGCAGCAATCAGCCCCAGCATTTT.

V usage is TRBV7-9 and J usage is TRBJ2-1; TRBD2 matches 13 bases. V shed 6 bases and J 7 bases; nucleotides not matched to a gene: 9. Germline values: CDR1 SEHNR, CDR2 FQNEAQ (reference sequence). The CDR3 sequence is 16 residues long. The DNA for the CDR3 is TGTGCCAGCAGTCGGACACTAGCGGGAGGGCCGAATGAGCAGTTCTTC. Amino acids: CASSRTLAGGPNEQFF.

On this clone itself: No DNA is shown, since the ends of the CDR3 on it are uncertain; the CDR3 is the one TCRdb lists. The V and J genes are TRBV6-2 or TRBV6-3 and TRBJ2-1; TRBD2, as called in the table, went unchecked against the DNA. The CDR3 is 12 amino acids long, termini counted. The germline V gene has CDR1 MNHEY and CDR2 SVGEGT. The CDR3: CASSTSGIEQFF.

The chain combines TRBV7-9 with TRBJ1-1; D might be TRBD1 (6 bases). Trimming took 5 bases from V and 5 from J, leaving 18 bases between them. This CDR3 spans 15 amino acids. The germline gives CDR1 SEHNR, CDR2 FQNEAQ (reference sequence). This CDR3 reads CASSTAPGVRTEAFF. The CDR3, as DNA: TGTGCCAGCAGCACCGCCCCAGGGGTGAGGACTGAAGCTTTCTTT.

This clone was picked up one time. The chain recombines TRBV2 with TRBJ2-7, with a weak D call TRBD1 (8 bases). With 8 bases removed from V and 7 bases from J, the gap between germline ends came to 21 bases. The CDR3 consists of 14 residues. Germline CDR1 and CDR2: SNHLY and FYNNEI. In nucleotides, the CDR3 is TGTGCCAGCTCCGTTGAAGGACAGGGAGGGGAGCAGTACTTC. This codes for CASSVEGQGGEQYF.

The DNA of the CDR3 is TGTGCTAGCAAATGGGGCATCGTAAATTCACCCCTCCACTTT. This translates into CASKWGIVNSPLHF. The chain recombines TRBV12-5 with TRBJ1-6; D is possibly TRBD1 (5 bases). V was clipped by 9 bases and J by 7 bases, with 16 bases between them. This CDR3 is built from 14 residues. Germline lookup yields CDR1 LGHNT and CDR2 FRNRAP.

This chain joins TRBV28 and TRBJ1-2; TRBD1 matches 8 bases. The CDR3 runs 14 residues. Per germline, CDR1 MDHEN and CDR2 SYDVKM. V trimming: 2 bases; J trimming: 9 bases; junction bases outside the gene matches: 8. CDR3 region: CASSLTQGATSYTF. CDR3 bases: TGTGCCAGCAGTTTAACCCAGGGGGCCACTAGCTACACCTTC.

The genes are TRBV7-6 and TRBJ2-7; 7 bases agree with TRBD2. V lost 5 bases, J lost 0 bases, and 16 bases stayed unmatched. The CDR3 is made up of 18 amino acids. Per the germline V gene, CDR1 is SGHVS and CDR2 is FNYEAQ. The CDR3 here is CASSAPSGGRTGSYEQYF. The CDR3 nucleotides read TGTGCCAGCAGCGCTCCCTCGGGAGGTCGGACCGGCTCCTACGAGCAGTACTTC.

V and J are TRBV7-2 and TRBJ2-5; TRBD2 is a possible D gene (7 bases). The CDR3 consists of 16 residues. Germline V gives CDR1 SGHTA, CDR2 FQGNSA. Trimming left V 5 bases short and J 2 bases short, with 18 bases between. The CDR3: CASSPRGAIGQETQYF. The CDR3, as DNA: TGTGCCAGCAGCCCCCGGGGGGCCATCGGACAAGAGACCCAGTACTTC.